The rows below give T cell receptor beta chains drawn from one sample of a study of blood T cell repertoires in COVID-19. Only in-frame clones appear in the TCRdb table, and some are missing; sequencing was by immunoSEQ multiplex PCR. This table holds roughly 120,000 clones, about 90% found once. The specimen was peripheral blood. Receptors were obtained from a human donor in a cohort sampled during active COVID-19. CDR3s include the opening cysteine and the closing phenylalanine or tryptophan. Size values are once, few and many counts, or a class for expanded clones, and some rows have none.

CDR3aa	abundance	v_gene	j_gene
CASSRTSGRAGVRNEQFF	.	TRBV5-1	TRBJ2-1
CASSYRDRGGYTF	once	TRBV5-4	TRBJ1-2
CASSPRGWDSGNTIYF	.	TRBV9	TRBJ1-3
CASSQSLNYNEQFF	.	TRBV4-3	TRBJ2-1
CASSRQELLAGLLVF	.	TRBV3-1/TRBV3-2	TRBJ2-1
CASSSWDSLQETQYF	.	TRBV11-3	TRBJ2-5
CASRDDRGHTDTQYF	.	TRBV2	TRBJ2-3
CASSWTGSTDTQYF	.	TRBV5-4	TRBJ2-3
CASSAFWRGNQPQHF	few	TRBV5-8	TRBJ1-5
CASGLVPGSGYTF	.	TRBV12-5	TRBJ1-2
CASSPLAGGQADTQYF	once	TRBV7-2	TRBJ2-3
CASSQDPAGGVAEAFF	.	TRBV4-2	TRBJ1-1
CSGGQNYEQYF	.	TRBV20-1	TRBJ2-7
CRATVFWPQHF	.	TRBV20-1	TRBJ1-5
CASSQVLEAPLHF	.	TRBV4-1	TRBJ1-6
CASSLGTQNTEAFF	.	TRBV11-3	TRBJ1-1
CASSAGNEQYF	once	TRBV25-1	TRBJ2-7
CSVVNRQGKKEAFF	.	TRBV29-1	TRBJ1-1
CASSIAGQGRYGYTF	.	TRBV19	TRBJ1-2
CARETGIGYEQYF	once	TRBV12-5	TRBJ2-7
CASSLTDTQYF	.	TRBV7-9	TRBJ2-3
CASSWGGGELFF	.	TRBV27	TRBJ2-2
CASVHWGERGQPQHF	.	TRBV9	TRBJ1-5
CASSEREPYQYNEQFF	once	TRBV28	TRBJ2-1
CATSSLRTGWRPAQETQYF	.	TRBV15	TRBJ2-5
CASTPGTGVPYEQYF	.	TRBV5-1	TRBJ2-7
CASSPRTKSGYNEQFF	.	TRBV11-3	TRBJ2-1
CASSLFGVGNTEAFF	.	TRBV27	TRBJ1-1
CASSLRGAGPGAFF	.	TRBV7-3	TRBJ1-1
CASSLRDFEETQYF	.	TRBV4-1	TRBJ2-5
CASRCKQGSGYEQYF	.	TRBV10-1	TRBJ2-7